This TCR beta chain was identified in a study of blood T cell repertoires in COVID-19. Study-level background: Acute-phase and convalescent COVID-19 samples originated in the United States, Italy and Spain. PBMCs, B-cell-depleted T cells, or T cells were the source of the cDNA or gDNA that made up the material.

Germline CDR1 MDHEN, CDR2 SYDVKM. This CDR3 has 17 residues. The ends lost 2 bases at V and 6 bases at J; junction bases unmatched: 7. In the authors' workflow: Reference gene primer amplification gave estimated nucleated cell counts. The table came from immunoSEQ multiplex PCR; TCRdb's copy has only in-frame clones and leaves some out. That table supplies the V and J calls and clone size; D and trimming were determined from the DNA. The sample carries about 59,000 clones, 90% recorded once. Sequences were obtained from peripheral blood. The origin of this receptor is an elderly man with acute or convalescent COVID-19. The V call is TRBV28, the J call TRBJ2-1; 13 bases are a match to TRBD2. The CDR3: CASSLTTLAGGRNEQFF. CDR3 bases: TGTGCCAGCAGTTTAACTACACTAGCGGGGGGGCGCAATGAGCAGTTCTTC.